The 21 T cell receptor beta chains in this list originate from one sample, sequenced in a study of shared clonotypes between healthy human individuals. The protocol was immunoSEQ multiplex PCR, while the TCRdb copy is restricted to in-frame clones and leaves out a portion. The sample includes about 700,000 clones, around two thirds of them seen just once. The sample taken for sequencing was memory CD4+ T cells sorted from blood. This sample's subset: CD45RA-negative fraction. The receptors derive from a young woman in good health.

V usage is TRBV27 and J usage is TRBJ1-2; 7 bases align to TRBD1. Germline V gives CDR1 MNHEY, CDR2 SMNVEV (reference sequence). There are 13 residues in the CDR3. V was pared by 2 bases and J by 8 bases, with 5 bases of the junction left unmatched. The CDR3 reads CASSLEGAGGYTF. As DNA, the CDR3 is TGTGCCAGCAGTTTAGAGGGGGCGGGGGGCTACACCTTC.

The V gene is TRBV2, the J gene TRBJ2-1; D gene ambiguous. With 3 bases removed from V and 10 bases from J, the gap between germline ends came to 7 bases. The CDR3 is 11 amino acids. Germline V CDR1 and CDR2: SNHLY, FYNNEI. The CDR3 loop reads CASSEESEQFF. Written as DNA, the CDR3 is TGTGCCAGCAGTGAGGAATCGGAGCAGTTCTTC.

The chain has TRBV23-1 and TRBJ2-3; unclear D gene. TRBV23-1 is flagged as an ORF with uncertain function. There are 14 residues in the CDR3. The V and J ends lost 3 bases and 5 bases respectively, with 12 bases between them. CDR3 protein: CASSHQRLGDTQYF. The CDR3 coding sequence is TGCGCCAGCAGTCATCAACGCTTGGGAGATACGCAGTATTTT.

The chain's CDR3 is CASSDYRTDTQYF. The DNA for the CDR3 is TGCGCCAGCAGCGACTACCGCACAGATACGCAGTATTTT. The chain carries TRBV5-1 and TRBJ2-3; TRBD2 might be the D (5 bases). The germline gives CDR1 SGHRS, CDR2 YFSETQ. V lost 4 bases, J lost 1 base, and 7 bases lay in between. The CDR3 spans 13 residues.

V gene TRBV19 combines with J gene TRBJ2-6; 10 positions agree with TRBD1. V shed 5 bases, J shed 4 bases, and the junction held 8 bases outside the gene matches. The CDR3 extends over 17 amino acids. Germline loops: CDR1 LNHDA, CDR2 SQIVND (reference sequence). CDR3 residues: CASSPTGQGSGANVLTF. CDR3 nucleotides: TGTGCCAGTAGTCCAACGGGACAGGGGTCCGGGGCCAACGTCCTGACTTTC.

The chain combines TRBV29-1 with TRBJ2-1; 10 nucleotides align to TRBD1. Germline V gene data show CDR1 as SQVTM and CDR2 as ANQGSEA. CDR3 length: 19 amino acids. V dropped 4 bases and J dropped 0; count of bases not matched to a gene: 15. CDR3: CSVVVYGQGVVASYNEQFF. The CDR3 DNA reads as TGCAGCGTTGTAGTTTACGGACAGGGGGTCGTGGCCTCCTACAATGAGCAGTTCTTC.

V gene TRBV5-4 combines with J gene TRBJ1-1, with 9 bases aligning to TRBD1. With 2 bases clipped from V and 1 base from J, the junction kept 0 bases outside the gene matches. Germline V gene data show CDR1 as SGHNT and CDR2 as YYREEE (reference sequence). CDR3 length equals 14 residues. The CDR3 reads CASSLQGANTEAFF. CDR3 nucleotides: TGTGCCAGCAGCTTACAGGGGGCGAACACTGAAGCTTTCTTT.

As for this clone: Other DNA sequences in this sample translate to the same CDR3. V and J are TRBV30 and TRBJ2-7, with a weak D call TRBD2 (6 bases). This CDR3 spans 15 amino acids. Germline V lookup: CDR1 GTSNPN, CDR2 SVGIG (reference sequence). The germline V and J ends were trimmed by 0 bases and 1 base, with 13 bases remaining between them. The CDR3 loop reads CAWSVLEGLSYEQYF. The CDR3 DNA reads TGTGCCTGGAGTGTACTGGAGGGACTGTCCTACGAGCAGTACTTC.

This clone was seen only a few times. The chain couples TRBV7-8 to TRBJ1-3; D perhaps matches TRBD1 (6 bases). There are 15 residues in the CDR3. Germline V gene lookup returns CDR1 SGHVS and CDR2 FQNEAQ. Trimming stripped 0 bases from V and 2 bases from J, with 8 bases between. The CDR3 DNA follows: TGTGCCAGCAGCTTAGCGGCAGGGGCTGGAAACACCATATATTTT. Translating gives CASSLAAGAGNTIYF.

V is TRBV5-1 and J is TRBJ2-4; TRBD2 aligns across 13 bases. With 2 bases clipped from V and 6 bases from J, the junction kept 8 bases outside the gene matches. Germline V gene data show CDR1 as SGHRS and CDR2 as YFSETQ. The CDR3 runs 17 residues. In DNA form, the CDR3 reads TGCGCCAGCAGCTTAACTAGCGGGAGGGCCTTTGTAAACATTCAGTACTTC. It specifies CASSLTSGRAFVNIQYF. The variable domain in full, with the rest retrieved from reference TRBV5-1 and TRBJ2-4, is KAGVTQTPRYLIKTRGQQVTLSCSPISGHRSVSWYQQTPGQGLQFLFEYFSETQRNKGNFPGRFSGRQFSNSRSEMNVSTLELGDSALYLCASSLTSGRAFVNIQYFGAGTRLSVL.

The chain has TRBV28 and TRBJ1-2, with TRBD1 matching over 8 bases. The V gene's germline CDR1 is MDHEN and CDR2 SYDVKM. With V trimmed by 6 bases and J by 4 bases, 10 bases remained unmatched. This CDR3 is built from 15 residues. The CDR3 sequence: CASRPTGAETYGYTF. For the CDR3, the DNA is TGTGCCAGCAGACCGACAGGGGCGGAAACCTATGGCTACACCTTC.

This clone was observed a few times. This specimen includes other DNA sequences encoding the same CDR3. The chain is built from TRBV2 and TRBJ1-5; D is undetermined. The CDR3 loop spans 14 amino acids. V was clipped by 0 bases and J by 6 bases, with 9 bases between them. Germline V CDR1 and CDR2: SNHLY, FYNNEI. Here the CDR3 reads CASSEARGSQPQHF. The CDR3 DNA reads TGTGCCAGCAGTGAAGCTCGGGGAAGTCAGCCCCAGCATTTT.

This clone was seen more than once but under ten times. V usage is TRBV2 and J usage is TRBJ1-4, with D hard to call. This CDR3 has 12 residues. Germline V gene lookup returns CDR1 SNHLY and CDR2 FYNNEI. V lost 2 bases and J lost 8, with 6 bases in between. CDR3 sequence: CASSERGEKLFF. For the CDR3, the DNA is TGTGCCAGCAGTGAACGAGGCGAAAAACTGTTTTTT.

The chain carries TRBV21-1 and TRBJ1-2. TRBV21-1 constitutes a pseudogene. This CDR3 spans 15 amino acids. The CDR3 reads CASSFRDGGGGGYTF. For the CDR3, the DNA is TGTGCCAGCAGCTTCCGGGACGGCGGAGGAGGGGGCTACACCTTC.

The V call is TRBV5-1, the J call TRBJ1-1; a possible D gene is TRBD1 (6 bases). This CDR3 is 16 amino acids long. Trimming took off 0 bases at V and 5 bases at J, with 17 bases between the two ends. Germline CDR1 SGHRS, CDR2 YFSETQ. The CDR3 sequence is CASSLDGRGGETEAFF. CDR3 coding DNA: TGCGCCAGCAGCTTGGACGGCAGGGGAGGAGAAACTGAAGCTTTCTTT.

This clone was seen at least ten times. The chain links TRBV7-2 to TRBJ1-2; perhaps TRBD1 as D (5 bases). V gave up 2 bases and J gave up 4 bases, with 17 bases separating them. CDR3 length: 16 amino acids. CDR1 is SGHTA and CDR2 is FQGNSA in the germline V gene. The CDR3 coding sequence is TGTGCCAGCAGCTTAAGGGACCGGGGGTCAGCCTATGGCTACACCTTC. This codes for CASSLRDRGSAYGYTF.

The sample holds one count of this clone. J is TRBJ2-7 and V is TRBV28; perhaps TRBD2 as D (5 bases). CDR1 and CDR2 (germline): MDHEN, SYDVKM. V gave up 1 base and J gave up 3 bases, with 13 bases separating them. This CDR3 contains 15 residues. The CDR3 loop reads CASSLFQPGSYEQYF. Written as DNA, the CDR3 is TGTGCCAGCAGTTTATTCCAACCTGGGAGCTACGAGCAGTACTTC.

The chain carries TRBV27 and TRBJ1-5; D gene uncertain. CDR3 length equals 12 residues. Deletions cut 6 bases from V and 9 bases from J, with 12 bases between. Germline V gives CDR1 MNHEY, CDR2 SMNVEV (reference sequence). For the CDR3, the DNA is TGTGCCAGCAGGGCCGGCGCGGGGCCCCAGCATTTT. Its translation: CASRAGAGPQHF.

This sequence joins TRBV10-3 and TRBJ2-2; 7 nucleotides align to TRBD2. Germline-derived CDR1 and CDR2 are ENHRY and SYGVKD. CDR3 size: 14 residues. V lost 10 bases, J lost 0 bases, and 5 bases stayed unmatched. CDR3 DNA: TGTGCCAGCCGACTAGCCCCGAACACCGGGGAGCTGTTTTTT. Its protein is CASRLAPNTGELFF.

This clone occurred many times. V usage is TRBV15 and J usage is TRBJ2-5; D may be TRBD1 (6 bases). The germline V and J ends were trimmed by 8 bases and 4 bases, with 11 bases remaining between them. The CDR3 totals 12 residues. Germline CDR1 LNHNV, CDR2 YYDKDF (reference sequence). CDR3 residues: CATSGVGETQYF. CDR3 DNA sequence: TGTGCCACCTCAGGGGTGGGAGAGACCCAGTACTTC. The full variable domain, its missing parts supplied by reference TRBV15 and TRBJ2-5, is DAMVIQNPRYQVTQFGKPVTLSCSQTLNHNVMYWYQQKSSQAPKLLFHYYDKDFNNEADTPDNFQSRRPNTSFCFLDIRSPGLGDTAMYLCATSGVGETQYFGPGTRLLVL.

V usage is TRBV15 and J usage is TRBJ2-1; 11 nucleotides align to TRBD2. The CDR3 contains 15 residues. CDR1 is LNHNV and CDR2 is YYDKDF in the germline V gene (reference sequence). V lost 4 bases to trimming and J lost 4 bases; unmatched junction nucleotides: 3. CDR3 amino acids: CATSTLAGGYNEQFF. The CDR3 DNA reads TGTGCCACCAGCACCCTAGCGGGAGGTTACAATGAGCAGTTCTTC.